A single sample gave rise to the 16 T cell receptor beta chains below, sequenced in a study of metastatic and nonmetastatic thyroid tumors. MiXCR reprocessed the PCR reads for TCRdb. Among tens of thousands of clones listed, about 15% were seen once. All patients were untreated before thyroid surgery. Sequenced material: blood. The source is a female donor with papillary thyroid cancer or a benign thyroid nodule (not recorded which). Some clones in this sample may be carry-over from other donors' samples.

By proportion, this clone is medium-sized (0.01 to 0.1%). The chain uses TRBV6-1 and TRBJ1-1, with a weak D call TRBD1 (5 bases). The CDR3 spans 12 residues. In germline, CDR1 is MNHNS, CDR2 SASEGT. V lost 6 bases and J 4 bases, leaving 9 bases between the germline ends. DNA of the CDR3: TGTGCCAGCAGCTCAGGGAGCACTGAAGCTTTCTTT. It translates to CASSSGSTEAFF.

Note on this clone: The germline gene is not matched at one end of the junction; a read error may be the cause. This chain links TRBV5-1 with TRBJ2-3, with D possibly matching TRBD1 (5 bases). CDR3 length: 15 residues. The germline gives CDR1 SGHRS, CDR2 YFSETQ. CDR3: CASSLIDRSTDTQYF. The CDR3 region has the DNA TGCGCCAGCAGCTTGATTGACAGAAGCACAGATACTCAGTATTTT.

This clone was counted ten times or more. CDR3 residues: CSANKDRSQPQHF. CDR3 bases: TGCAGTGCTAACAAGGACAGGAGTCAGCCCCAGCATTTT. The chain links TRBV20-1 to TRBJ1-5; 7 bases line up with TRBD1. V shed 4 bases, J shed 6 bases, and the junction held 6 bases outside the gene matches. This CDR3 is 13 amino acids long. Per the germline V gene, CDR1 is DFQATT and CDR2 is SNEGSKA (reference sequence).

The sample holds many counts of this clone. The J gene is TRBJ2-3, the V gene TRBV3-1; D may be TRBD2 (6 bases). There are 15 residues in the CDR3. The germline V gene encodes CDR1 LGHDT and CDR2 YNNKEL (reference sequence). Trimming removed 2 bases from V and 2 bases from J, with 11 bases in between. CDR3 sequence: CASSQPSAFTDTQYF. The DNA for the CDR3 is TGTGCCAGCAGCCAACCTAGCGCGTTCACAGATACGCAGTATTTT.

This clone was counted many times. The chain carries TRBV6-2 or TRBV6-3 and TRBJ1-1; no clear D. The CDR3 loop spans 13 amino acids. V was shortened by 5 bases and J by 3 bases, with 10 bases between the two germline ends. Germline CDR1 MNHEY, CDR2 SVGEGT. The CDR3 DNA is TGTGCCAGCAGTCCAAGGCGGGACACTGAAGCTTTCTTT. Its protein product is CASSPRRDTEAFF.

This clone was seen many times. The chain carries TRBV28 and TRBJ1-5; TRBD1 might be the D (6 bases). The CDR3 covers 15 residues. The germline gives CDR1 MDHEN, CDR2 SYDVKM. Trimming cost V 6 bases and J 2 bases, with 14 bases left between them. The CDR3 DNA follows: TGTGCCAGCAGAACGGGACACTTGGGCAATCAGCCCCAGCATTTT. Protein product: CASRTGHLGNQPQHF.

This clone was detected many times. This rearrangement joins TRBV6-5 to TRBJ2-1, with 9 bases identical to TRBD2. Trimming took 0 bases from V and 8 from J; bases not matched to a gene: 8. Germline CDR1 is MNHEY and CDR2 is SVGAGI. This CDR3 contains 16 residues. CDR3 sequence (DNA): TGTGCCAGCAGTTACTCAAATAGCGGGAGTATCTATGAGCAGTTCTTC. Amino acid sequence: CASSYSNSGSIYEQFF.

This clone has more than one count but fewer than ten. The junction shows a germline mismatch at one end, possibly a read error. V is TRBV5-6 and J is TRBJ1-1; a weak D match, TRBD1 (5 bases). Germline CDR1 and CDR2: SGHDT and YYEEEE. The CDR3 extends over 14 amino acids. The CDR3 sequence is CASRLGRLNTEAFF. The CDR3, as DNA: TGTGCCAGCAGGTTGGGACGCTTGAACACTGAAGCTTTCTTT.

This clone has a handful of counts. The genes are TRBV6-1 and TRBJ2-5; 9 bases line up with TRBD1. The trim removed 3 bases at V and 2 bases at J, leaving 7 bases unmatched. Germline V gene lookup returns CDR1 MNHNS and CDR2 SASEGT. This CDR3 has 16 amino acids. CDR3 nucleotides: TGTGCCAGCAGTGACTACGGGACAGGGACACAAGAGACCCAGTACTTC. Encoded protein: CASSDYGTGTQETQYF.

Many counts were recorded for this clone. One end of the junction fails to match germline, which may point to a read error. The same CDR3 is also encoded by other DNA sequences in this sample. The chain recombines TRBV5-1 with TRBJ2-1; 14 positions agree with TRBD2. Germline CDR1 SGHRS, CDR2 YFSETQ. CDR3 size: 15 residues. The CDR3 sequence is CASSSRLAGGDEQFF. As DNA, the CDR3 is TGCGCTAGCAGCTCGCGACTAGCGGGAGGGGATGAGCAGTTCTTC.

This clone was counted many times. The CDR3 reads CASSVQGASNEKLFF. CDR3 coding DNA: TGTGCCAGCAGCGTACAGGGGGCGTCTAATGAAAAACTGTTTTTT. The V gene is TRBV9, the J gene TRBJ1-4; 8 positions agree with TRBD1. Germline V gene lookup returns CDR1 SGDLS and CDR2 YYNGEE. The CDR3 loop spans 15 amino acids. The V segment lost 1 base and the J segment 3 bases; nucleotides outside the gene matches: 2.

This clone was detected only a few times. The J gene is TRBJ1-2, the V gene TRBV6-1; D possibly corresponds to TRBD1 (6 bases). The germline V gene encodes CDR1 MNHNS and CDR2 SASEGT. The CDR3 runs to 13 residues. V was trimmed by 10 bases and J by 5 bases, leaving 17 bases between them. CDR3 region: CATTGTPNYGYTF. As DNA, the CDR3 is TGTGCCACGACCGGGACACCGAATTATGGCTACACCTTC.

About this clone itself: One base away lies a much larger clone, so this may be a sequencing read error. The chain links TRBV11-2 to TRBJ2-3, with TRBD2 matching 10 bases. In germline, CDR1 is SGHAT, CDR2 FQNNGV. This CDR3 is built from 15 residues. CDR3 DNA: TGTGCCAACAGCTTGGGACTAGCGTTCCCAGATACGCAGTATTTT. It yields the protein CANSLGLAFPDTQYF.

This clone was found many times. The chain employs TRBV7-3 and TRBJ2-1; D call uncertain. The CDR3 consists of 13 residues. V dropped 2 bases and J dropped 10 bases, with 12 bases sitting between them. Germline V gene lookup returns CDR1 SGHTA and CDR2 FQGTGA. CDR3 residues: CASSLEVSGEQFF. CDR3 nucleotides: TGTGCCAGCAGCTTAGAAGTATCCGGGGAGCAGTTCTTC.

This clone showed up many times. CDR3 sequence (DNA): TGCGCCAGCAGCTTGACTACCGGGACAGGGAACAATGAGCAGTTCTTC. It translates to CASSLTTGTGNNEQFF. The V gene is TRBV5-1, the J gene TRBJ2-1; TRBD1 matches 9 bases. CDR1 is SGHRS, CDR2 YFSETQ, per germline. After removal of 1 base from V and 5 bases from J, the junction contained 7 bases not matched to a gene. This CDR3 has 16 amino acids.

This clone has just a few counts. CDR3 amino acids: CASWQRASNQPQHF. The CDR3 DNA sequence: TGTGCCAGCTGGCAGAGAGCTAGCAATCAGCCCCAGCATTTT. The chain carries TRBV6-2 or TRBV6-3 and TRBJ1-5; D is uncertain. V was pared by 8 bases and J by 0 bases, with 11 bases between. Per the germline V gene, CDR1 is MNHEY and CDR2 is SVGEGT. CDR3 length: 14 amino acids.